Listed below are T cell receptor beta chains from one sample, sequenced in a study of T-cell reconstitution after alpha-beta-depleted transplantation in children. MiXCR, run by TCRdb on the PCR reads, gives a single entry per CDR3 protein. The sample carries 500,000 to 650,000 distinct CDR3 sequences, 10% to 15% recorded once. The sequenced sample was PBMCs, mostly from graft donor cells, obtained 360 days after TCRalphabeta/CD19-depleted stem cell transplant. Source of these receptors: a male patient aged 10-17 years who had a stem cell transplant for acute myeloid leukemia, so the T cells may come from the graft donor. Both conserved end residues are part of each CDR3. Each record gives: clone size, D gene, V gene, J gene, CDR3 DNA, CDR3 protein. A D gene is named only where the DNA matches it firmly. Size values are once, few and many counts, or a class for expanded clones, and some rows have none.

once	.	TRBV28	TRBJ2-3	TGTGCCAGCAGTTTCTTTTCGGGCGGCACAGATACGCAGTATTTT	CASSFFSGGTDTQYF
few	.	TRBV12-3/TRBV12-4	TRBJ2-1	TGTGCCAGCAGGGGACAATATTACTATGAGCAGTTCTTC	CASRGQYYYEQFF
.	TRBD2	TRBV15	TRBJ2-7	TGTGCCACCAGCAGAGAGGCTAGCGGCTCCTACGAGCAGTACTTC	CATSREASGSYEQYF
.	.	TRBV15	TRBJ1-5	TGTGCCACCAGCAGACCGGAGGTTCAGCCCCAGCATTTT	CATSRPEVQPQHF
few	TRBD2	TRBV27	TRBJ2-1	TGTGCCAGCAGTTCTATGGCCCCACTAGCGGGAGCCTACAATGAGCAGTTCTTC	CASSSMAPLAGAYNEQFF
few	.	TRBV29-1	TRBJ2-3	TGCAGCGTTAGGGAAAGCACAGATACGCAGTATTTT	CSVRESTDTQYF
many	.	TRBV6-5	TRBJ1-1	TGTGCCAGCAGAACCGGGGGGGAGAACACTGAAGCTTTCTTT	CASRTGGENTEAFF
.	TRBD2	TRBV5-1	TRBJ2-1	TGCGCCAGCAGCTTAGCAGCGGGAGGCTCTTGGCCGAATGAGCAGTTCTTC	CASSLAAGGSWPNEQFF
many	TRBD2	TRBV6-2/TRBV6-3	TRBJ2-1	TGTGCCAGCAGCCGACTAGCGGAGCTCGTCTCCTACAATGAGCAGTTCTTC	CASSRLAELVSYNEQFF
few	TRBD2	TRBV27	TRBJ2-1	TGTGCCAGCAGTTTGGGGACTAGCGGGATTGGGGAGCAGTTCTTC	CASSLGTSGIGEQFF
few	.	TRBV7-2	TRBJ2-3	TGTGCCAGCAGCTTAGCGTCACAGGGTAGCACAGATACGCAGTATTTT	CASSLASQGSTDTQYF
few	.	TRBV29-1	TRBJ2-7	TGCAGCGTAGCAAGAGGAAATGACTACGAGCAGTACTTC	CSVARGNDYEQYF
.	.	TRBV12-3/TRBV12-4	TRBJ2-1	TGTGCCAGCAGTTTATGGATGGGGCGCGACAATGAGCAGTTCTTC	CASSLWMGRDNEQFF
many	.	TRBV5-1	TRBJ2-3	TGCGCCAGCAGCTTGGAGGGGCGAGATACGCAGTATTTT	CASSLEGRDTQYF
.	.	TRBV15	TRBJ1-5	TGTGCCACCAGCAGAGGGACATACCAGCCCCAGCATTTT	CATSRGTYQPQHF
once	TRBD2	TRBV5-1	TRBJ2-3	TGCGCCAGCAGCTTCGGGGCGGGAGGATGGAGCACAGATACGCAGTATTTT	CASSFGAGGWSTDTQYF
many	.	TRBV5-1	TRBJ1-2	TGCGCCAGCAGCTTGGGGGACCCTCCTAACTATGGCTACACCTTC	CASSLGDPPNYGYTF
few	TRBD1	TRBV2	TRBJ2-5	TGTGCCAGCATACAGGGGTCCCCAGAGACCCAGTACTTC	CASIQGSPETQYF
.	.	TRBV4-3	TRBJ2-1	TGCGCCAGCAGCCTATCGACAGGCTCCTACAATGAGCAGTTCTTC	CASSLSTGSYNEQFF
.	.	TRBV3-1	TRBJ2-5	TGTGCCAGCAGCCAAGGTCGCTCGGAGACCCAGTACTTC	CASSQGRSETQYF
many	.	TRBV11-2	TRBJ2-3	TGTGCCAGCAGCCCCCGTATACGGCTAAGCACAGATACGCAGTATTTT	CASSPRIRLSTDTQYF
.	.	TRBV29-1	TRBJ2-1	TGCAGCGTTGAAGATCGAACACGCGATTTCTTC	CSVEDRTRDFF
few	TRBD2	TRBV7-2	TRBJ2-1	TGTGCCAGCAGCAGGGGAGGCGGGAGCTTAGTCAATGAGCAGTTCTTC	CASSRGGGSLVNEQFF
.	.	TRBV20-1	TRBJ2-7	TGCAGTGCTAGAGTAAGGATAGCCTCCTACGAGCAGTACTTC	CSARVRIASYEQYF
few	TRBD1	TRBV6-2/TRBV6-3	TRBJ2-1	TGTGCCAGCAGTTCCGGACAGGGGCAAGGAAATGAGCAGTTCTTC	CASSSGQGQGNEQFF
.	TRBD1	TRBV5-5	TRBJ1-6	TGTGCCAGCAGCCACCGACAGGGGCCCCTTCTGGCCCTCCACTTT	CASSHRQGPLLALHF
.	.	TRBV5-1	TRBJ2-2	TGCGCCAGCAGCTATGGCCCCCTATCGAACACCGGGGAGCTGTTTTTT	CASSYGPLSNTGELFF
.	TRBD2	TRBV6-5	TRBJ2-5	TGTGCCAGCAGTTACTCTATCAGCGGGAGGGCCGGAGAGACCCAGTACTTC	CASSYSISGRAGETQYF
.	TRBD2	TRBV7-2	TRBJ2-7	TGTGCCAGCAGCTTAACGGGGGAGGGACTTTACGAGCAGTACTTC	CASSLTGEGLYEQYF
many	.	TRBV21-1	TRBJ2-7	TGTGCCAGCAGCTCCGTCCCAACCCACGAGCAGTACTTC	CASSSVPTHEQYF
.	TRBD2	TRBV27	TRBJ2-7	TGTGCCAGCAGTCCCAAGCGGGGTAGCTCCTACGAGCAGTACTTC	CASSPKRGSSYEQYF
many	TRBD2	TRBV18	TRBJ2-3	TGTGCCAGCTCAAACCTAGCGGTGACAGATACGCAGTATTTT	CASSNLAVTDTQYF
.	.	TRBV4-3	TRBJ1-1	TGCGCCAGCAGCCAAGTAGGGGTTTGGTTCACTTTCTTT	CASSQVGVWFTFF
.	TRBD1	TRBV20-1	TRBJ1-2	TGCAGTGTTGCCCCCGGGACAGAAATCTATGGCTACACCTTC	CSVAPGTEIYGYTF
.	TRBD2	TRBV15	TRBJ2-7	TGTGCCACCGGTATGCGAAGCGGGAGGGTTGAGTACGAGCAGTACTTC	CATGMRSGRVEYEQYF
.	TRBD2	TRBV28	TRBJ2-5	TGTGCCAGCAGTCCCCCAGGGATGGGGAGGGGAGAGACCCAGTACTTC	CASSPPGMGRGETQYF
.	.	TRBV28	TRBJ1-6	TGTGCCAGCAGCACCTCACCGGGACTGACAAGCTCCTATAATTCACCCCTCCACTTT	CASSTSPGLTSSYNSPLHF
.	TRBD2	TRBV6-2/TRBV6-3	TRBJ2-7	TGTGCCAGCAGCCGGGGACTAGCGGGACTCTCCTACGAGCAGTACTTC	CASSRGLAGLSYEQYF
few	.	TRBV14	TRBJ2-5	TGTGCCAGCAGCCAAGGGGCAGGGCTCCCGCAAGAGACCCAGTACTTC	CASSQGAGLPQETQYF
few	TRBD1	TRBV20-1	TRBJ2-3	TGCAGTGCTAGAGAGGGGACAGGGGTCACAGATACGCAGTATTTT	CSAREGTGVTDTQYF
many	TRBD2	TRBV20-1	TRBJ2-1	TGCAGTGCCGGGACTAGCGGGAGGTACGCCTACAATGAGCAGTTCTTC	CSAGTSGRYAYNEQFF
.	TRBD1	TRBV10-3	TRBJ1-2	TGTGCCATCAGTTGGGGACAGGCGACAAACTATGGCTACACCTTC	CAISWGQATNYGYTF
many	TRBD1	TRBV11-2	TRBJ2-1	TGTGCCAGCAGCTCCCGACAGGGGGGGGTCGGTGAGCAGTTCTTC	CASSSRQGGVGEQFF
few	.	TRBV5-1	TRBJ2-5	TGCGCCAGCAGCTTGGTATCAGGGCTCGAGACCCAGTACTTC	CASSLVSGLETQYF
.	.	TRBV28	TRBJ2-7	TGTGCCAGCAGTCCCGGGACGACCGTTTGGGGCCTCTACGAGCAGTACTTC	CASSPGTTVWGLYEQYF
many	TRBD2	TRBV7-6	TRBJ2-5	TGTGCCAGCAGCTTGGGACTAGCGGGAGAAGAGACCCAGTACTTC	CASSLGLAGEETQYF
few	.	TRBV5-6	TRBJ2-1	TGTGCCAGCAGCCCGGAACCCGCGGCTAAGAATGAGCAGTTCTTC	CASSPEPAAKNEQFF
many	TRBD1	TRBV29-1	TRBJ1-2	TGCAGCGCCTCCGGGACAGTCTATGGCTACACCTTC	CSASGTVYGYTF
.	.	TRBV5-1	TRBJ2-2	TGCGCCAGCAGCTGGACACTAGCAACCCCGAGCACCGGGGAGCTGTTTTTT	CASSWTLATPSTGELFF
few	.	TRBV27	TRBJ2-7	TGTGCCAGCAGTTTTAACGGGAGACAGTACTTC	CASSFNGRQYF
many	TRBD2	TRBV7-3	TRBJ2-2	TGTGCCAGCAGCTTACGGGGGACTAGCGGACTGAACACCGGGGAGCTGTTTTTT	CASSLRGTSGLNTGELFF
.	TRBD2	TRBV20-1	TRBJ2-3	TGCAGTGCTAGGAGGGAGGGTAGCACAGATACGCAGTATTTT	CSARREGSTDTQYF